This entry describes one TCR beta chain. Its antigen is unknown. V lost 3 bases and J lost 2, with 20 bases in between. The CDR3 extends over 18 amino acids. Germline V CDR1 and CDR2: LNHDA, SQIVND (reference sequence). This entry is derived from a study of CD8+ T cells in alopecia areata. Study observations and caveats: Tofacitinib significantly reduced both scalp clonality and expanded CD8+ clones among the top 100.

The treatment denotes: oral pan-JAK inhibitor, 5-10 mg twice daily. The sequencing template was cDNA reverse transcribed from extracted RNA. Method: immunoSEQ multiplex PCR; TCRdb's copy keeps in-frame clones and lacks some. The data show over 70,000 clones, about 71% seen once. The sample consisted of CD8+ T cells sorted from blood, taken at week 24, from a patient treated with tofacitinib. This receptor was identified in a human donor with alopecia areata. The chain couples TRBV19 to TRBJ2-1; D could derive from TRBD1 or TRBD2 (5 bases each). The CDR3 DNA is TGTGCCAGTAGTATTCCCCGGGGCGACCATATAACCTACAATGAGCAGTTCTTC. This sequence encodes CASSIPRGDHITYNEQFF.